This TCR beta chain came from a study of T-cell reconstitution after alpha-beta-depleted transplantation in children. In its sample, this clonotype was seen a few times. Trimming shortened V by 0 bases and J by 0 bases, and 12 bases separated the two germline ends. Germline CDR1 and CDR2: DFQATT and SNEGSKA (reference sequence). CDR3 size: 16 residues. TCRbeta library preparation incorporated unique molecular identifiers. Via MiXCR, TCRdb re-called the PCR reads, giving one row per CDR3 protein. This table has about 420,000 distinct CDR3 sequences, around 16% appearing once. The genes are TRBV20-1 and TRBJ2-1; no clear D gene. The source is a boy under two years old who had a stem cell transplant for Wiskott-Aldrich syndrome, so the T cells may come from the graft donor. The material was PBMCs, mostly from graft donor cells, obtained 360 days after TCRalphabeta/CD19-depleted stem cell transplant. CDR3 amino acids: CSARDQRRTSYNEQFF. The CDR3 DNA reads as TGCAGTGCTAGAGATCAGCGAAGGACCTCCTACAATGAGCAGTTCTTC.